The clone carrying this T cell receptor (beta chain) was found a few times. The antigen remains undetermined. This specimen belongs to a study of response to subunit inactivated influenza vaccine. Findings of the study overall: Authors suggested each seasonal influenza vaccination recruits few new T cells.

CDR1 and CDR2 from the germline V gene are KGHDR and SFDVKD. Trimming cost V 2 bases and J 12 bases; bases outside gene matches: 16. CDR3 size: 17 residues. TCRdb reprocessed the RT-PCR reads with MiXCR, giving one entry per CDR3 protein. Among roughly 760,000 distinct CDR3 sequences listed, approximately 21% were seen once. The genes are TRBV24-1 and TRBJ2-1, with TRBD1 identical over 9 bases. This receptor was taken from a man aged 50-59 years who received an inactivated influenza vaccine. The input for sequencing was PBMCs from blood, taken roughly 5 days after vaccination. CDR3: CATSDSKTGQGNIVQFF. CDR3 nucleotides: TGTGCCACCAGTGATTCCAAAACGGGACAGGGCAATATTGTGCAGTTCTTC.